One T cell receptor (beta chain) is described in this entry. Patients of the Seattle cohort, enrolled during active infection, were followed longitudinally. This CDR3 is 15 amino acids long. Trimming took 0 bases from V and 3 from J; bases not matched to a gene: 4. Germline assignment: CDR1 SGHRS and CDR2 YFSETQ. Per the authors' pipeline: Estimation of nucleated cell counts was performed using reference gene primer amplification. Assay: immunoSEQ multiplex PCR; the TCRdb copy retains only in-frame clones and omits some. The V and J calls and clone size are taken from that table; D and trimming were inferred from the DNA. The table has approximately 270,000 clones, 80% to 85% seen once. The data were taken from a study of blood T cell repertoires in COVID-19.

The specimen sequenced was peripheral blood. The TCR was taken from a person between 65 and 79 years old with COVID-19, enrolled during active disease. The rearrangement joins TRBV5-1 to TRBJ2-7; 9 nucleotides line up with TRBD2. The CDR3 DNA reads as TGCGCCAGCAGCTTGGATCCTAGCGGGATCTACGAGCAGTACTTC. It yields the protein CASSLDPSGIYEQYF.